Sequencing of this TCR beta chain was carried out in a study of T cell responses to AZD1222 COVID-19 vaccine. Study summary: Pooling was applied to second doses at about 4 or about 12 weeks. The study, taken as a whole, reports: Among AZD1222 vaccinees, only six or seven were seropositive at baseline. Clonal diversity was possibly underestimated, and white British individuals and females predominated among donors.

Here immunoSEQ multiplex PCR was the method, and the copy in TCRdb shows in-frame clones only, minus some. The data hold roughly 150,000 clones, with around 89% observed a single time. About this clone itself: Antigen specificity is unknown.

Losses at the gene ends were 6 bases for V and 7 bases for J; bases not matched to a gene: 6. The length of the CDR3 is 13 residues. The chain joins TRBV12-3 or TRBV12-4 to TRBJ1-2; 9 bases align to TRBD1. The sequence was collected from an adult in good health. Sample: peripheral blood, taken on day 0 of AZD1222 vaccination. The CDR3 DNA reads as TGTGCCAGCAGGAATACAGGGGGCGCTGGCTACACCTTC. Translation: CASRNTGGAGYTF.